Listed here is a single T cell receptor beta chain. No cognate antigen has been identified for it. No quality values exist for individual bases; no much larger clone is one base distant. The treatment or condition label, as the study defines it: approximately 9-day PBMC culture with coronavirus spike peptide pools or control peptides (ViraFEST assay). The ViraFEST assay was used in the study, in which antigen-specific T cells were expanded with peptide pools and expanded clonotypes were subsequently identified by TCR sequencing. Positive SARS-CoV-2 PCR tests in the convalescent patients dated from March to December 2020, before Alpha, Beta and Delta variants emerged in the United States. Each well held approximately 2 million PBMCs cultured in IMDM containing approximately 5% human AB serum and approximately 9.4 IU/ml IL-2, with about 10 ug/ml peptide pools added. On days 3 and 7, half of the culture medium was replaced with fresh IL-2-containing medium. Once the cells had been in culture for roughly 11 days, the EasySep CD4+ T cell isolation kit was used to isolate CD4+ T cells by negative selection. Ficoll-Paque Plus gradient centrifugation was used to isolate PBMCs from whole blood, and the isolated PBMCs were then either used fresh or cryopreserved at -140C. Culture conditions were generally each tested in triplicate wells.

Library preparation used PCR. At the Johns Hopkins FTIC core, DNA from the cultured CD4+ T cells underwent TCR sequencing with the Oncomine TCR Beta short-read assay. The QIAamp micro DNA kit was used to extract genomic DNA from the cultured CD4+ T cells. The Oncomine TCR Beta libraries from cultured CD4+ T cells were pooled using unique dual indexes and then sequenced on an Illumina iSeq 100. The original methods were these. Non-productive sequences were removed, and CDR3s that did not start with C, did not end with F or W, or were shorter than 7 amino acids were discarded. Antigen-specific clonotypes were identified with the MANAFEST web application by comparing peptide-stimulated wells with reference and other culture wells. For a clone to be called positive, the clone needed an FDR below 0.05, an odds ratio above 5, and a productive frequency above 0.1% in at least two of three replicate wells. A clonotype counted as cross-reactive if it showed significant expansion both in the SARS-CoV-2 spike wells and in at least one common cold coronavirus spike condition. CDR3 homology was assessed with Levenshtein distances (stringdist) and unrooted phylogenetic trees (ape) in R version 3.6.1. The public sequencing data were trimmed at Q25 with fastp and processed into clonotypes with MiXCR by TCRdb, which kept only in-frame beta chains. Each CDR3 protein appears once, grouped with its most common genes and DNA. The authors' filters were not applied to this entry. In this sample the table shows almost 20,000 distinct CDR3 sequences, under 65% of which occur a single time. Just under 9% of the sample is in the top ten clones.

Reading the germline V gene gives CDR1 MNHNS and CDR2 SASEGT. From cysteine to phenylalanine, the CDR3 is 15 amino acids long. Left in the record is the CDR3 DNA by itself, 45 bases read in frame from the first base. V and J are trimmed by 10 bases and 1 base, and the gene matches miss 9 bases of the junction. This sample was taken from a study of vaccination and CD4 T cells after COVID-19 (dated by TCRdb to about 2022). Regarding the complete study: Every convalescent patient had a positive nasal swab PCR test for SARS-CoV-2, with mild disease in several patients and severe disease in one. The convalescent cohort comprised six males and four females, including two Hispanic individuals, seven Caucasians, two Asians and one multiracial person. Participants got two doses of the Pfizer-BioNTech BNT162b2 vaccine (n=8) or two doses of the Moderna mRNA-1273 vaccine (n=2). Post-COVID blood samples from convalescent patients were collected a median of roughly 100 days after diagnosis, with a range of roughly 30 to 161 days. Post-vaccine blood samples were collected a median of about 11 weeks after the second vaccine dose, ranging from about 13 to 241 days. Overlapping spike peptide pools from SARS-CoV-2 and from the common cold coronaviruses HCoV-NL63, HCoV-OC43 and HCoV-229E were used as culture stimuli. Control cultures used a CEFX viral epitope pool as positive control, an HIV-1 Nef peptide pool as negative control, or no peptide. In around 9 COVID-19 convalescent patients and several infection-naive healthy vaccine recipients, researchers compared the spike-specific CD4+ TCR repertoire from before mRNA vaccination with the repertoire from after. Results and caveats for the whole study, not just this receptor: Of the vaccine-specific clones in convalescent patients, 304 of 307, or nearly all, reacted only to SARS-CoV-2 spike and did not cross-react with common cold coronaviruses. An increase in the median number of SARS-CoV-2-reactive clonotypes from approximately 23 after infection to roughly 36 after vaccination was observed, but the change was not found to be significant. Relatively few convalescent patients were included in the study, and early timepoints after natural infection were not analyzed. In convalescent patients, a median approximately 83% of post-vaccine SARS-CoV-2-reactive clones were detected only after vaccination, suggesting vaccine-specific priming.

The sequence is built from TRBV6-1 and TRBJ2-7, and 11 bases in between align with TRBD2. The sequence was collected from a human donor who had recovered from COVID-19. Specimen: CD4+ T cells from blood, cultured in vitro, collected after SARS-CoV-2 vaccination. At the DNA level, the sequence is TGTGCCACCACGGTGGGGACTAGCGGATCCTACGAGCAGTACTTC. It is translated as CATTVGTSGSYEQYF.